This TCR beta chain was sequenced during a study of blood T cell repertoires in COVID-19 (dated by TCRdb to about 2020). Study-level background: Collaborator samples came from the United States, Italy and Spain and covered acute and convalescent phases of COVID-19. The material from the prospective study consisted of cDNA or gDNA derived from T cells, B-cell-depleted T cells, or PBMCs. Subjects who had been exposed to COVID-19, were actively infected with it, or had recovered from it provided the deeply sampled blood TCRbeta repertoires that made up the dataset. The repertoires were released in a freely available public database meant as a resource for research on the immune response to SARS-CoV-2. Samples came from the ongoing ImmuneRACE study (first 160 participants) plus 1,254 subjects from 6 global collaborators. Sample metadata almost always included a de-identified subject ID, COVID-19 status, age in years and sex. Where available, HLA class I and class II types were taken from metadata supplied by the sample provider and were not determined by assay-based typing.

To note about this clone: Its target antigen remains unknown. The input lacks base qualities; no much larger clone sits a single base away.

The trim is 7 bases for V and 0 bases for J, with a gap of 23 bases between the germline ends. Its CDR3 holds 19 amino acids, cysteine through phenylalanine. Only the CDR3 DNA stays, 57 bases, in frame from base 1. Per the germline V gene, KGHDR is the CDR1 and SFDVKD is the CDR2. Collaborating institutions collected whole blood in K2EDTA tubes following their own protocols. Collaborator samples were shipped for TCRbeta analysis as frozen whole blood, isolated PBMCs, or DNA extracted from either sample type. The immunoSEQ Assay, a bias-controlled multiplex PCR, was used to amplify TCRbeta CDR3 regions from genomic DNA. Processing in the source paper ran as follows. The number of nucleated cells in each sample was estimated from the amplification of reference gene primers within the assay. Sequence reads were collapsed and filtered to measure the absolute abundance of every unique TCRbeta CDR3 rearrangement. Productive Simpson clonality was computed per sample as the square root of Simpson's diversity index over productive rearrangements. In TCRdb, the immuneACCESS table is reduced to in-frame sequences with V and J assigned. These tables do not hold every clone; where another copy was compared, an unresolved V gene accounts for under half, and the others remain unexplained. The V and J calls and clone size come from that table; D and trimming were worked out from the DNA. For this sample there are just over 650,000 clones; 85% to 90% appear just once. Under 0.3% of the sample rests with the top ten.

What the study reported, not specific to this receptor: The quantity of clinical and demographic metadata differed by source and by participant and was supplied without curation.

The sample consisted of peripheral blood. The chain employs TRBV24-1 and TRBJ2-2, with the D segment identity uncertain. The clonotype comes from a woman younger than 30 with acute or convalescent COVID-19. The DNA sequence reads TGTGCCACCAGCCCCAGAGCCCTTTTGCCAACTACGAACACCGGGGAGCTGTTTTTT. This translates into CATSPRALLPTTNTGELFF.